The 22 T cell receptor beta chains in this list originate from one sample, sequenced in a study of blood T cell repertoires in COVID-19. The method was immunoSEQ multiplex PCR; TCRdb's version includes in-frame clones alone and lacks a portion of them. The sample comprises 350,000 to 400,000 clones, roughly 91% of which are singletons, and 1.5% to 2% rests with the top ten. Material: PBMCs or T cells enriched from blood (not recorded which). The receptors were sampled from a woman aged 25 to 39 who had recovered from COVID-19.

This clone came up once. The sample has other DNA sequences that encode this CDR3 too. The V call is TRBV7-2, the J call TRBJ1-2; 10 bases are shared with TRBD1. J lost 0 bases, V lost 3 bases, and 1 base had no gene match. The CDR3 spans 15 residues. Germline assignment: CDR1 SGHTA and CDR2 FQGNSA. DNA of the CDR3: TGTGCCAGCAGCTTTGGACAGGGGGCTAACTATGGCTACACCTTC. It is translated as CASSFGQGANYGYTF.

This chain connects TRBV7-3 to TRBJ1-1; D gene uncertain. This CDR3 is 13 amino acids long. CDR1 is SGHTA, CDR2 FQGTGA, per germline. V dropped 4 bases and J dropped 2 bases, with 8 bases sitting between them. The CDR3 is CASSWAPNTEAFF. The CDR3 DNA reads TGTGCCAGCAGCTGGGCCCCTAACACTGAAGCTTTCTTT. The whole variable domain, filled in from reference TRBV7-3 and TRBJ1-1, reads GAGVSQTPSNKVTEKGKYVELRCDPISGHTALYWYRQSLGQGPEFLIYFQGTGAADDSGLPNDRFFAVRPEGSVSTLKIQRTERGDSAVYLCASSWAPNTEAFFGQGTRLTVV.

The chain is built from TRBV30 and TRBJ1-2; TRBD1 might be the D (5 bases). The CDR3 sequence is 17 residues long. V was clipped by 3 bases and J by 1 base, with 21 bases between them. Germline-derived CDR1 and CDR2 are GTSNPN and SVGIG (reference sequence). In nucleotides, the CDR3 is TGTGCCTGGAGAACTTTGGGGCACAGCCTCTTTAACTATGGCTACACCTTC. It codes for CAWRTLGHSLFNYGYTF.

The rearrangement joins TRBV19 to TRBJ2-7, with 13 bases identical to TRBD2. The CDR3 totals 14 residues. Losses at the gene ends were 5 bases for V and 3 bases for J; bases not matched to a gene: 1. Germline V gene lookup returns CDR1 LNHDA and CDR2 SQIVND (reference sequence). The CDR3 DNA is TGTGCCAGTAGTTGGACTAGCGGGAGCTACGAGCAGTACTTC. It is translated as CASSWTSGSYEQYF.

This clone showed up just once. This rearrangement joins TRBV24-1 to TRBJ1-2; 8 positions agree with TRBD1. Per germline, CDR1 KGHDR and CDR2 SFDVKD. The CDR3 length is 16 residues. The trim removed 4 bases at V and 1 base at J, leaving 7 bases unmatched. The CDR3 protein is CATSDPRTGINYGYTF. The CDR3 DNA sequence: TGTGCCACCAGTGACCCGCGGACAGGGATTAACTATGGCTACACCTTC.

The rearrangement joins TRBV28 to TRBJ1-4, with 9 bases lining up with TRBD1. Germline loops: CDR1 MDHEN, CDR2 SYDVKM. V was clipped by 7 bases and J by 8 bases; unmatched bases: 14. This CDR3 has 16 residues. CDR3 DNA sequence: TGTGCCAGCACCCGCTTCCTGGGACAGGGTGAGGAAAAACTGTTTTTT. Translation gives CASTRFLGQGEEKLFF.

This chain joins TRBV7-3 and TRBJ2-6; tentatively, D is TRBD2 (5 bases). The CDR3 extends over 16 amino acids. Between the trimmed V and J ends, which lost 2 bases and 3 bases, there was a span of 11 bases. Germline V lookup: CDR1 SGHTA, CDR2 FQGTGA. CDR3 bases: TGTGCCAGCAGCTTAGTAGGGAGTGGTGGGGCCAACGTCCTGACTTTC. Amino acid sequence: CASSLVGSGGANVLTF.

The rearrangement joins TRBV4-2 to TRBJ1-2, with no clear D. Between the trimmed V and J ends, which lost 0 bases and 6 bases, there was a span of 14 bases. The CDR3 spans 15 residues. Germline V gives CDR1 LGHNA, CDR2 YNFKEQ. The CDR3 reads CASSQDPRAAHGYTF. The CDR3 DNA reads as TGTGCCAGCAGCCAAGATCCCCGAGCGGCCCATGGCTACACCTTC.

This rearrangement joins TRBV9 to TRBJ1-1; TRBD1 might be the D (6 bases). The CDR3 is 13 amino acids. Germline V gene lookup returns CDR1 SGDLS and CDR2 YYNGEE. Trimming took off 0 bases at V and 5 bases at J, with 8 bases between the two ends. The CDR3 nucleotides read TGTGCCAGCAGCGTAGATGGGACAACTGAAGCTTTCTTT. It specifies CASSVDGTTEAFF.

V usage is TRBV7-2 and J usage is TRBJ2-7; 10 positions match TRBD2. The V segment lost 3 bases and the J segment 6 bases; nucleotides outside the gene matches: 5. The CDR3 spans 14 residues. The germline V gene encodes CDR1 SGHTA and CDR2 FQGNSA. CDR3 sequence: CASSFSGGTSEQYF. In DNA, the CDR3 is TGTGCCAGCAGCTTTAGCGGGGGGACTAGCGAGCAGTACTTC.

The chain carries TRBV6-5 and TRBJ1-3, with D hard to call. Germline CDR1 is MNHEY and CDR2 is SVGAGI. This CDR3 has 14 residues. Trimming shortened V by 6 bases and J by 4 bases, and 13 bases separated the two germline ends. The CDR3 loop is CASSSGFPGNTIYF. CDR3 coding DNA: TGTGCCAGCAGCTCCGGGTTTCCCGGAAACACCATATATTTT.

The chain is built from TRBV9 and TRBJ2-1; 9 bases match TRBD2. CDR1 is SGDLS and CDR2 is YYNGEE in the germline V gene. Trimming at V came to 0 bases and at J to 5 bases, leaving 6 bases not matched to a gene. The CDR3 runs to 16 residues. This CDR3 reads CASSVAILAGDNEQFF. In DNA, the CDR3 is TGTGCCAGCAGCGTAGCAATTTTAGCGGGGGACAATGAGCAGTTCTTC.

The chain is built from TRBV19 and TRBJ2-7; possibly TRBD1 for D (5 bases). CDR1 is LNHDA, CDR2 SQIVND, per germline (reference sequence). V lost 0 bases, J lost 6 bases, and 15 bases lay in between. The CDR3 is made up of 15 amino acids. CDR3 in amino acids: CASSIDSSSGPEQYF. The CDR3 coding sequence is TGTGCCAGTAGTATAGATTCCTCCTCAGGGCCCGAGCAGTACTTC.

This rearrangement joins TRBV18 to TRBJ1-5; 9 bases agree with TRBD1. CDR1 KGHSH and CDR2 LQKENI come from the germline V gene. CDR3 length: 15 residues. V shed 3 bases, J shed 3 bases, and the junction held 3 bases outside the gene matches. The CDR3 reads CASSPGTGFNQPQHF. DNA of the CDR3: TGTGCCAGCTCACCCGGGACAGGGTTCAATCAGCCCCAGCATTTT. Full variable domain (outside the CDR3, taken from reference TRBV18 and TRBJ1-5): NAGVMQNPRHLVRRRGQEARLRCSPMKGHSHVYWYRQLPEEGLKFMVYLQKENIIDESGMPKERFSAEFPKEGPSILRIQQVVRGDSAAYFCASSPGTGFNQPQHFGDGTRLSIL.

The chain links TRBV6-5 to TRBJ2-3, with 12 bases lining up with TRBD2. CDR1 is MNHEY and CDR2 is SVGAGI in the germline V gene. This CDR3 spans 15 amino acids. With V trimmed by 10 bases and J by 8 bases, 13 bases remained unmatched. The CDR3 DNA is TGTGCCATCCTGGGGCTAGCGGGGGGGCTCAGTACGCAGTATTTT. It translates to CAILGLAGGLSTQYF.

Concerning this clone itself: In the same sample, other DNA sequences code for this CDR3. The chain employs TRBV6-6 and TRBJ1-5; D not certain. CDR3 length equals 14 residues. Trimming took 3 bases from V and 4 from J, leaving 10 bases between them. Germline-derived CDR1 and CDR2 are MNHNY and SVGAGI (reference sequence). CDR3 sequence reads: CASSYSPGNQPQHF. DNA for the CDR3: TGTGCCAGCAGTTATTCCCCCGGGAATCAGCCCCAGCATTTT.

In this sample, this clone turned up a few times. The V and J genes are TRBV7-8 and TRBJ1-1; D is perhaps TRBD1 (5 bases). The germline V and J ends were trimmed by 1 base and 1 base, with 7 bases remaining between them. Germline-derived CDR1 and CDR2 are SGHVS and FQNEAQ. The CDR3 has 14 amino acids. In DNA, the CDR3 is TGTGCCAGCAGCTTAGGCGGGGCGAACACTGAAGCTTTCTTT. It codes for CASSLGGANTEAFF. Based on the CDR3 plus reference TRBV7-8 and TRBJ1-1, the full variable domain is GAGVSQSPRYKVAKRGQDVALRCDPISGHVSLFWYQQALGQGPEFLTYFQNEAQLDKSGLPSDRFFAERPEGSVSTLKIQRTQQEDSAVYLCASSLGGANTEAFFGQGTRLTVV.

This chain joins TRBV15 and TRBJ1-1; tentative D call: TRBD1 (6 bases). The CDR3 consists of 16 residues. Trimming pared 4 bases from V and 1 base from J, leaving 16 bases between. Germline-derived CDR1 and CDR2 are LNHNV and YYDKDF (reference sequence). CDR3 region: CATSTGEGHPNTEAFF. The CDR3 DNA is TGTGCCACCAGCACCGGAGAGGGACACCCGAACACTGAAGCTTTCTTT.

This chain connects TRBV5-1 to TRBJ2-6, with D perhaps matching TRBD1 (5 bases). The V end lost 1 base, the J end lost 0 bases, and 14 bases lay between the germline ends. The germline gives CDR1 SGHRS, CDR2 YFSETQ. This CDR3 is 18 amino acids long. The chain's CDR3 is CASSLWSGMSSGANVLTF. CDR3 coding DNA: TGCGCCAGCAGCTTGTGGTCAGGGATGAGCTCTGGGGCCAACGTCCTGACTTTC.

The chain uses TRBV6-2 or TRBV6-3 and TRBJ2-7, with D hard to call. In germline, CDR1 is MNHEY, CDR2 SVGEGT. Trimming removed 6 bases at V and 3 bases at J, with 15 bases between. CDR3 length equals 14 residues. The CDR3 nucleotides are TGTGCCAGCAGCCTTGCTAGGTTGGGCTACGAGCAGTACTTC. Its protein product is CASSLARLGYEQYF.

This clone was detected only once. V and J are TRBV30 and TRBJ2-5; 11 positions agree with TRBD1. V lost 6 bases, J lost 5 bases, and 8 bases stayed unmatched. This CDR3 comprises 14 residues. The germline CDR1 and CDR2 sequences are GTSNPN and SVGIG (reference sequence). The CDR3 sequence: CACTGQGARETQYF. Written as DNA, the CDR3 is TGTGCCTGCACCGGACAGGGGGCGCGGGAGACCCAGTACTTC.

The rearrangement uses TRBV27 and TRBJ1-1, with 7 bases matching TRBD1. V shed 5 bases and J 1 base; nucleotides not matched to a gene: 4. Germline CDR1 and CDR2: MNHEY and SMNVEV (reference sequence). This CDR3 comprises 14 residues. The CDR3 bases are TGTGCCAGCAGTCTAGGGGGCTCGAACACTGAAGCTTTCTTT. Amino acid sequence: CASSLGGSNTEAFF.